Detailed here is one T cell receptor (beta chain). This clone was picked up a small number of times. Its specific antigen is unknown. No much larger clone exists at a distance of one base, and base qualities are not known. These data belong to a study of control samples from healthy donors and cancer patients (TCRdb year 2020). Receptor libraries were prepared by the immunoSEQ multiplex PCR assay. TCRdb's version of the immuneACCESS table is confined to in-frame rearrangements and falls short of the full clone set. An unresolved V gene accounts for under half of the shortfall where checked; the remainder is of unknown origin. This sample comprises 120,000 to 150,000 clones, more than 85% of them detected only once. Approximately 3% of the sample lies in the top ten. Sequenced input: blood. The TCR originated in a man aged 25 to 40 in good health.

The CDR3 region reads CASSLEGSGVSYEQYF. Read as DNA, the sequence is TGCGCCAGCAGCTTGGAAGGTAGCGGGGTTTCCTACGAGCAGTACTTC. The rearranged chain carries TRBV5-1 and TRBJ2-7; 8 bases in the junction line up with TRBD2. The CDR1 and CDR2 encoded by the germline V gene are SGHRS and YFSETQ. Taken from cysteine to phenylalanine, the CDR3 has 16 residues. Only the CDR3 DNA is retained, 48 bases long and in frame from the first base. The germline V and J ends show losses of 0 bases and 1 base respectively, and no gene match explains 6 bases of the junction.